Below are 18 T cell receptor beta chains sequenced from a single sample in a study of blood T cells in healthy people across ages. Together with a sample-barcoded 5' primer, a J-beta primer mix was included in a second PCR lasting about 7 to 11 cycles. TCRdb reprocessed the 5' RACE reads via MiXCR and lists one record per CDR3 protein. The sample lists over 500,000 distinct CDR3 sequences; around 27% were seen once. In addition, the sample was reused for a study of T cells of mothers and their children.

Specimen: blood. All receptors come from a boy between 2 and 10 years old in good health.

The V and J genes are TRBV7-2 and TRBJ2-1, with 11 bases identical to TRBD2. The J call may be mistaken, given a closer DNA end match to TRBJ2-7. Per the germline V gene, CDR1 is SGHTA and CDR2 is FQGNSA. The CDR3 contains 14 residues. CDR3 in amino acids: CASSAASGRNEQYF. Written as DNA, the CDR3 is TGTGCCAGCAGCGCGGCTAGCGGGAGGAACGAGCAGTACTTC.

V usage is TRBV19 and J usage is TRBJ2-5; D is undetermined. The end of the DNA is better explained by TRBJ2-1, so the J call may be wrong. CDR1 and CDR2 (germline): LNHDA, SQIVND (reference sequence). CDR3 size: 13 residues. The CDR3 sequence: CASSYTKGNEQFF. DNA for the CDR3: TGTGCCAGTAGTTACACAAAAGGCAATGAGCAGTTCTTC.

The chain has TRBV12-3 or TRBV12-4 and TRBJ2-1; 10 bases fit TRBD2. V gave up 5 bases and J gave up 7 bases; unmatched junction bases: 11. The CDR3 has 16 residues. The CDR3 region is CASSDPASGRINEQFF. The CDR3 bases are TGTGCCAGCAGTGACCCGGCTAGCGGGAGAATAAATGAGCAGTTCTTC.

In this sample, this clonotype turned up once. This sequence joins TRBV27 and TRBJ1-4; D is possibly TRBD1 (5 bases). This CDR3 is built from 15 residues. Germline CDR1 MNHEY, CDR2 SMNVEV (reference sequence). The germline V and J ends were trimmed by 3 bases and 4 bases, with 12 bases remaining between them. The DNA of the CDR3 is TGTGCCAGCAGTTTGTCCGGGACGGTTAATGAAAAACTGTTTTTT. Its translation: CASSLSGTVNEKLFF.

This clonotype was recorded a few times. The V call is TRBV7-8, the J call TRBJ2-2, with D perhaps matching TRBD2 (6 bases). CDR1 and CDR2 (germline): SGHVS, FQNEAQ. The V gene lost 5 bases and the J gene lost 6 bases, with 16 bases spanning the gap. CDR3 size: 15 residues. CDR3 protein: CASSQRLGEAGELFF. CDR3 bases: TGTGCCAGCAGCCAACGCCTCGGGGAGGCCGGGGAGCTGTTTTTT.

A few counts support this clonotype. One junction end does not reproduce the germline sequence, and a read error may be involved. Here the CDR3 DNA reads TGCGCCACCGGACAGGGGGCAGTGGAGACCCAGTACTTT. Residues: CATGQGAVETQYF. The chain is built from TRBV10-1 and TRBJ2-3, with 11 bases lining up with TRBD1. Germline V lookup: CDR1 WNHNN, CDR2 SYGVQD (reference sequence). CDR3 length equals 13 residues.

This clonotype was seen a few times. The rearrangement links TRBV4-1 to TRBJ2-3, with 7 bases that match TRBD1. V was clipped by 4 bases and J by 1 base; unmatched bases: 5. This CDR3 spans 15 amino acids. The germline V gene has CDR1 MGHRA and CDR2 YSYEKL. This chain's CDR3 is CASSRQGRGTDTQYF. In DNA form, the CDR3 reads TGCGCCAGCAGCCGACAGGGTCGGGGCACAGATACGCAGTATTTT.

This clonotype was observed a handful of times. The chain links TRBV6-6 to TRBJ1-2; no firm D call. Germline CDR1 is MNHNY and CDR2 is SVGAGI (reference sequence). There are 13 residues in the CDR3. The germline V and J ends were trimmed by 0 bases and 2 bases, with 4 bases remaining between them. The CDR3 reads CASSYSQNYGYTF. The CDR3 nucleotides read TGTGCCAGCAGTTACTCGCAGAACTATGGCTACACCTTC.

A few counts support this clonotype. The chain uses TRBV20-1 and TRBJ2-5; 9 bases fit TRBD2. The CDR3 consists of 13 residues. With 7 bases clipped from V and 5 bases from J, the junction kept 8 bases outside the gene matches. Germline V gives CDR1 DFQATT, CDR2 SNEGSKA (reference sequence). The DNA for the CDR3 is TGCAGTGTCCCGCGGGAGGGAGAGGAGACCCAGTACTTC. Its translation: CSVPREGEETQYF.

This clonotype has more than one count but fewer than ten. V usage is TRBV9 and J usage is TRBJ1-1; no definite D call. Germline assignment: CDR1 SGDLS and CDR2 YYNGEE. Trimming stripped 3 bases from V and 6 bases from J, with 12 bases between. The CDR3 has 13 residues. CDR3 sequence (DNA): TGTGCCAGCAGCGCGCCTCCGGACCCTGAAGCTTTCTTT. Translating gives CASSAPPDPEAFF.

This chain joins TRBV12-3 or TRBV12-4 and TRBJ2-2; D not resolved. The CDR3 contains 16 residues. V shed 5 bases and J shed 1 base, with 14 bases lying between them. The CDR3 DNA sequence: TGTGCCAGCAGTCCAATGATCTCCGGGAACACCGGGGAGCTGTTTTTT. Residues: CASSPMISGNTGELFF.

The J gene is TRBJ2-1, the V gene TRBV27, with 9 positions matching TRBD2. Germline V gives CDR1 MNHEY, CDR2 SMNVEV (reference sequence). This CDR3 is built from 17 residues. V was pared by 7 bases and J by 2 bases, with 12 bases of the junction left unmatched. The CDR3 DNA follows: TGTGCCAGCACCTACCTCGGGCGGGAGGGCCCCTACAATGAGCAGTTCTTC. This encodes CASTYLGREGPYNEQFF.

The chain joins TRBV7-8 to TRBJ2-5, with 10 bases fitting TRBD2. The junction had 14 bases not matched to a gene; V was cut back by 5 bases and J by 5 bases. CDR3 size: 17 residues. The germline CDR1 and CDR2 sequences are SGHVS and FQNEAQ. CDR3 DNA sequence: TGTGCCAGCAGCGCCCGACGGCTAGCGGGAGTGCGGGAGACCCAGTACTTC. It specifies CASSARRLAGVRETQYF.

This clonotype was observed a handful of times. The chain employs TRBV12-3 or TRBV12-4 and TRBJ2-5; 16 bases line up with TRBD2. V was pared by 5 bases and J by 4 bases, with 7 bases of the junction left unmatched. This CDR3 spans 17 amino acids. The CDR3 DNA sequence: TGTGCCAGCAGTAAAGGGACTAGCGGGGGGGCAGGAGAGACCCAGTACTTC. Translating gives CASSKGTSGGAGETQYF.

Written as DNA, the CDR3 is TGTGCCAGCAGCCTCGAGGACAGGCTCTATGGCTACACCTTC. Encoded protein: CASSLEDRLYGYTF. The chain couples TRBV7-2 to TRBJ1-2; 7 nucleotides match TRBD1. J was trimmed by 4 bases and V by 5 bases; bases with no gene match: 7. Germline CDR1 is SGHTA and CDR2 is FQGNSA. The CDR3 has 14 amino acids.

The V gene is TRBV6-5, the J gene TRBJ1-3; D unresolved. V was clipped by 2 bases and J by 0 bases, with 5 bases between them. The CDR3 covers 14 residues. CDR1 is MNHEY, CDR2 SVGAGI, per germline. DNA for the CDR3: TGTGCCAGCAGTTACGCGGACTCTGGAAACACCATATATTTT. This sequence encodes CASSYADSGNTIYF.

This clonotype was detected only a few times. V and J are TRBV7-2 and TRBJ2-3, with D perhaps TRBD1 (6 bases). The germline gives CDR1 SGHTA, CDR2 FQGNSA. Trimming left V 5 bases short and J 3 bases short, with 12 bases between. The length of the CDR3 is 14 residues. The CDR3 DNA reads TGTGCCAGCAGCCTAACTAGGGGGACAGATACGCAGTATTTT. The encoded protein is CASSLTRGTDTQYF.

The chain joins TRBV20-1 to TRBJ2-5; D assignment may be TRBD1 or TRBD2 (7 bases each). The DNA end is a closer match to TRBJ2-7, so the J assignment may be wrong. Germline CDR1 reads DFQATT; CDR2 reads SNEGSKA (reference sequence). CDR3 length: 14 amino acids. The CDR3 DNA reads as TGCAGTGCTAGCCCGACAGGGAGGGCCTACGAGCAGTACTTC. Its translation is CSASPTGRAYEQYF.